What follows are 8 T cell receptor beta chains derived from one specimen sequenced in a study of cytomegalovirus exposure and HLA in healthy donors. The PCR was carried out with 60 Vbeta primers and 13 Jbeta primers. The method was immunoSEQ multiplex PCR; TCRdb's version includes in-frame clones alone and lacks a portion of them. The sample has 160,000 or so clones, roughly 80% seen once. The sequenced sample consisted of PBMCs. The origin of the receptors is a man in his late teens or twenties in good health and CMV-seropositive.

J is TRBJ1-2 and V is TRBV29-1, with 7 nucleotides matching TRBD1. The CDR3 consists of 14 residues. The junction had 7 bases not matched to a gene; V was cut back by 1 base and J by 5 bases. CDR1 SQVTM and CDR2 ANQGSEA come from the germline V gene. The CDR3 coding sequence is TGCAGCGTTGAAGCTTCGGACAGGTTATATGGCTACACCTTC. As protein: CSVEASDRLYGYTF.

The CDR3: CASSAGQGGSTDTQYF. The CDR3 DNA follows: TGTGCCAGCAGCGCGGGACAGGGGGGGAGCACAGATACGCAGTATTTT. J is TRBJ2-3 and V is TRBV13; TRBD1 matches at 11 bases. The CDR3 is 16 residues long. CDR1 is PRHDT and CDR2 is FYEKMQ in the germline V gene (reference sequence). With 5 bases clipped from V and 0 bases from J, the junction kept 4 bases outside the gene matches.

This clone was seen just once. CDR3 DNA: TGTGCCACCCAACATCAGGGTGAGCAGTTCTTC. Translation gives CATQHQGEQFF. V and J are TRBV5-4 and TRBJ2-1; tentatively, D is TRBD1 (5 bases). Germline CDR1 and CDR2: SGHNT and YYREEE (reference sequence). This CDR3 comprises 11 residues. Between the trimmed V and J ends, which lost 9 bases and 9 bases, there was a span of 13 bases.

The V and J genes are TRBV5-6 and TRBJ2-7; no reliable D call. This CDR3 comprises 11 residues. Trimming removed 1 base from V and 5 bases from J, with 4 bases in between. Per the germline V gene, CDR1 is SGHDT and CDR2 is YYEEEE. The CDR3 nucleotides read TGTGCCAGCAGCTTGATCGACGAGCAGTACTTC. It specifies CASSLIDEQYF.

The chain links TRBV27 to TRBJ1-4; a weak D match, TRBD1 (5 bases). With 3 bases removed from V and 4 bases from J, the gap between germline ends came to 15 bases. Looked up from germline, CDR1 is MNHEY and CDR2 is SMNVEV (reference sequence). This CDR3 spans 16 amino acids. CDR3 DNA: TGTGCCAGCAGTTTGAGGGGAGGTGGGGATAATGAAAAACTGTTTTTT. It yields the protein CASSLRGGGDNEKLFF.

The rearrangement uses TRBV19 and TRBJ2-1, with 8 positions matching TRBD2. Per germline, CDR1 LNHDA and CDR2 SQIVND (reference sequence). CDR3 length equals 15 residues. J was trimmed by 10 bases and V by 5 bases; bases with no gene match: 13. This CDR3 is CASSVGLVVSEEQFF. Written as DNA, the CDR3 is TGTGCCAGTAGTGTGGGACTAGTGGTTTCAGAAGAGCAGTTCTTC.

The chain is built from TRBV6-5 and TRBJ1-5, with TRBD1 matching over 7 bases. The CDR3 runs 12 residues. Germline CDR1 and CDR2: MNHEY and SVGAGI. Trimming cost V 5 bases and J 5 bases; bases outside gene matches: 0. As DNA, the CDR3 is TGTGCCAGCAGTGACAGGGATCAGCCCCAGCATTTT. It specifies CASSDRDQPQHF.

The chain uses TRBV2 and TRBJ1-3; D remains ambiguous. V shed 4 bases and J shed 0 bases, with 13 bases lying between them. CDR3 length: 16 residues. Germline V gene sequence: CDR1 SNHLY, CDR2 FYNNEI. The DNA of the CDR3 is TGTGCCAGCAGTGGACCAAGGAGCAACTCTGGAAACACCATATATTTT. Translating it yields CASSGPRSNSGNTIYF.